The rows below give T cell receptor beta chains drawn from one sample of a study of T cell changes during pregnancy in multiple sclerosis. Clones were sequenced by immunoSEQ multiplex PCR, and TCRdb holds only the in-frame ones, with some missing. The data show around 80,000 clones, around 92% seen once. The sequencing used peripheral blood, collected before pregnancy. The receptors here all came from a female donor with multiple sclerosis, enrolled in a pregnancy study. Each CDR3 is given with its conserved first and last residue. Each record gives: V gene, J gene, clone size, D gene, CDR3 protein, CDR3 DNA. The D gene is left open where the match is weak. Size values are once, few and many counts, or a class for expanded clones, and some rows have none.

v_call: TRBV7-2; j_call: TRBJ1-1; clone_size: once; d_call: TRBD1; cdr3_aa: CASSLRTGNTEAFF; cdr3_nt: TGTGCCAGCAGCCTCCGGACAGGGAACACTGAAGCTTTCTTT
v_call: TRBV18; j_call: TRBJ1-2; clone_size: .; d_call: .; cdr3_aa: CASSPLKRDIYNGYTF; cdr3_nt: TGTGCCAGCTCACCGCTTAAGAGGGACATATACAATGGCTACACCTTC
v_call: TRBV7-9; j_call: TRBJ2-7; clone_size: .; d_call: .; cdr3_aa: CASSLIRLGIQYEQYF; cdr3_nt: TGTGCCAGCAGCTTGATCAGACTAGGGATCCAATACGAGCAGTACTTC
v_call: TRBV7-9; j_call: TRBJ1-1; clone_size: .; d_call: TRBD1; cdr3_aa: CASSLGGTGILNTEAFF; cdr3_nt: TGTGCCAGCAGCTTAGGTGGGACAGGTATTTTGAACACTGAAGCTTTCTTT
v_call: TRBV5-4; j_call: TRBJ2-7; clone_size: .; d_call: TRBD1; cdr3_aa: CASSPWDSLLNEQYF; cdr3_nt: TGTGCCAGCAGCCCGTGGGACAGCCTGCTGAACGAGCAGTACTTC
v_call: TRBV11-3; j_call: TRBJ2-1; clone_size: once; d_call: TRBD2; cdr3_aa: CASSFTSGPYNEQFF; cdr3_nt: TGTGCCAGCAGCTTCACTAGCGGACCCTACAATGAGCAGTTCTTC
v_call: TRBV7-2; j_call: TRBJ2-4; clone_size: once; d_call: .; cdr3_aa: CASSPGNIQYF; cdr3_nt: TGTGCCAGCAGTCCCGGGAACATTCAGTACTTC
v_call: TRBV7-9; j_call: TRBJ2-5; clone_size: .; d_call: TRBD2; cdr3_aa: CASSSPGLAGGRETQYF; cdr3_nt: TGTGCCAGCAGCTCTCCCGGACTAGCGGGAGGACGGGAGACCCAGTACTTC
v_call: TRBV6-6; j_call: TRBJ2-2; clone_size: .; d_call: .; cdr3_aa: CASSYGREYTGELFF; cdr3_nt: TGTGCCAGCAGTTACGGGCGGGAATACACCGGGGAGCTGTTTTTT
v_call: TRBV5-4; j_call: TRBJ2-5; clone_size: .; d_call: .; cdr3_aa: CASSFPKETQYF; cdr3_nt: TGTGCCAGCAGCTTCCCAAAAGAGACCCAGTACTTC
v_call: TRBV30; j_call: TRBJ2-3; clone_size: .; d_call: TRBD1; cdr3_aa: CAWSGNRGRADTQYF; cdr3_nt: TGTGCCTGGAGTGGGAACAGGGGAAGGGCAGATACGCAGTATTTT
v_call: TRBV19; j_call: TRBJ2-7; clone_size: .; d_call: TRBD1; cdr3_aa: CASSFSTGGRREQYF; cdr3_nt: TGTGCCAGTAGTTTCTCGACAGGGGGCCGACGCGAGCAGTACTTC
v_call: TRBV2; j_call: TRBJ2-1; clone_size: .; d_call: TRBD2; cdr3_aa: CASSPIAGRGEQFF; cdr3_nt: TGTGCCAGCAGTCCCATAGCGGGGAGGGGTGAGCAGTTCTTC